Reported below is one T cell receptor beta chain. Antigen specificity is unknown. During the collection period, no donor immune events like infections were recorded. Germline V lookup: CDR1 LNHNV, CDR2 YYDKDF (reference sequence). The ends were cut back, 2 bases at V and 2 bases at J, with 8 bases in the middle. The CDR3 has 14 amino acids. The protocol was immunoSEQ multiplex PCR, while the TCRdb copy is restricted to in-frame clones and leaves out a portion. The table shows about 120,000 clones, with roughly 80% occurring only once. The entry originates in a study of identifying expanded T cells in peripheral blood. Study-level findings and limits: Across healthy donors, higher total template counts meant significantly greater roughly two-week count variance.

The TCR comes from a person between 18 and 75 years old in good health. The material sequenced was blood. This chain connects TRBV15 to TRBJ2-3; perhaps TRBD1 as D (5 bases). The CDR3 DNA reads as TGTGCCACCAGCAGATCAGGGCCCACAGATACGCAGTATTTT. It codes for CATSRSGPTDTQYF.